This T cell receptor beta chain comes out of a study of T cell repertoires in cytomegalovirus infection. Concerning this clonotype itself: Its antigen is unidentified.

TCRdb used MiXCR to reprocess the reads, holding one entry per CDR3 protein. The sample consists of 900,000 to 950,000 distinct CDR3 sequences, less than 40% of them appearing once. CDR1 and CDR2 from the germline V gene are SGHTA and FQGNSA. V lost 6 bases and J lost 2; bases outside the gene matches: 10. CDR3 length: 16 amino acids. The chain carries TRBV7-2 and TRBJ2-3; 8 bases agree with TRBD2. The sequence came from a human donor in good health (CMV status not recorded). Some clones in this sample may be carry-over from other donors' samples. The sequencing used cultured CD8+ T cells from PBMCs, collected from culture after CMV antigen stimulation. The CDR3 DNA follows: TGTGCCAGCAGTGAGGGACTAGAAGCCCCCACAGATACGCAGTATTTT. It yields the protein CASSEGLEAPTDTQYF.